This TCR beta chain was found in a study of blood T cell repertoires in COVID-19 (dated by TCRdb to about 2020). Regarding the complete study: Samples covering the acute and convalescent phases of COVID-19 were provided by collaborators in the United States, Italy and Spain. Subjects who had been exposed to COVID-19, were actively infected with it, or had recovered from it provided the deeply sampled blood TCRbeta repertoires that made up the dataset. The samples were drawn from the first 160 participants of the ongoing ImmuneRACE study and from 1,254 subjects provided by 6 global collaborators. Where available, HLA class I and class II types were obtained from metadata supplied by the sample provider rather than from assay-based typing. The repertoires were released in a freely available public database meant as a resource for research on the immune response to SARS-CoV-2. Nearly every sample came with metadata listing a de-identified subject ID, COVID-19 status, age in years and sex. The material from the prospective study consisted of cDNA or gDNA derived from T cells, B-cell-depleted T cells, or PBMCs.

TCRbeta CDR3 regions were amplified from genomic DNA by means of the immunoSEQ Assay, a bias-controlled multiplex PCR. As for the authors' bioinformatics: Nucleated cell counts per sample were estimated from amplification of reference gene primers within the assay. To quantify the absolute abundance of each unique TCRbeta CDR3 rearrangement, sequence reads were collapsed and filtered. For each sample, productive Simpson clonality was calculated as the square root of Simpson's diversity index over productive rearrangements. Held by TCRdb, this immuneACCESS table contains in-frame sequences only and omits some clones. Under half of the omission traces to an unresolved V gene where checked; the cause of the rest is unknown. The V and J calls and the clone size are those of that table, but D and trimming were determined from the DNA. Across this sample there are about 98,000 clones, with roughly 82% seen only once. Approximately 10% of the sample belongs to the ten largest clones.

The research as a whole found: The amount of clinical and demographic metadata varied by source and participant and was provided uncurated.

Each collaborating institution followed its own protocols to collect whole blood in K2EDTA tubes. Collaborator samples were shipped for TCRbeta analysis as frozen whole blood, isolated PBMCs, or DNA extracted from either sample type. Turning to this clone: Its antigen is currently not known. No base quality values were provided; no much bigger clone lies one nucleotide off.

Reading from cysteine to phenylalanine, the CDR3 counts 14 amino acids. Kept here is only the CDR3 DNA, which spans 42 bases and is read in frame from base 1. Taken from the germline V gene, the CDR1 and CDR2 loops are SGHRS and YFSETQ. V gives up 4 bases and J gives up 0 bases, and the segment between their germline ends measures 7 bases. Sequenced sample: peripheral blood. The TCR comes from a man aged 70-80 years with active or convalescent COVID-19. This sequence uses TRBV5-1 and TRBJ2-2; no D segment can be confidently identified. In nucleotide form, the sequence is TGCGCCAGCAGCCAGAATTCGAACACCGGGGAGCTGTTTTTT. Translated, this gives CASSQNSNTGELFF.